This TCR beta chain was sequenced during a study of blood T cell repertoires in COVID-19 (TCRdb year 2020). The study in broad terms: Collaborator samples came from the United States, Italy and Spain and covered acute and convalescent phases of COVID-19. The material from the prospective study consisted of cDNA or gDNA derived from T cells, B-cell-depleted T cells, or PBMCs. A de-identified subject ID, COVID-19 status, age in years and sex were almost always included in the sample metadata. The repertoires were released in a freely available public database intended as a resource for research on the immune response to SARS-CoV-2. The dataset comprised deeply sampled blood TCRbeta repertoires from subjects exposed to, actively infected with, or recovered from COVID-19. Samples were obtained from the ongoing ImmuneRACE study (first 160 participants) and from about 1,300 subjects provided by 6 global collaborators. Where available, HLA class I and class II types were obtained from metadata supplied by the sample provider rather than from assay-based typing.

The collaborating institutions used their own protocols to collect whole blood in K2EDTA tubes. For TCRbeta analysis, collaborators shipped samples in one of three forms: frozen whole blood, isolated PBMCs, or DNA extracted from either of those sample types. The paper as a whole reports these results and caveats: The quantity of clinical and demographic metadata differed by source and by participant and was supplied without curation.

The immunoSEQ Assay, a bias-controlled multiplex PCR, was used to amplify TCRbeta CDR3 regions from genomic DNA. In the original analysis: Within the assay, amplification of reference gene primers was used to estimate how many nucleated cells each sample contained. To quantify the absolute abundance of each unique TCRbeta CDR3 rearrangement, sequence reads were collapsed and filtered. For each sample, productive Simpson clonality was calculated by taking the square root of Simpson's diversity index across productive rearrangements. TCRdb mirrors the immuneACCESS table, restricted to in-frame sequences. Some clones are absent from its copies; in checked studies, under half trace to an unresolved V gene, and the reason for the others is unknown. Clonal size and the V and J genes are those of that table, whereas D and trimming came from the DNA. In all, the sample holds roughly 150,000 clones, and around three quarters of those were seen once. Of the sample, roughly 8.4% falls within the top ten clones.

Points on this clone: Its antigen has not been determined. The sample holds no much larger clone one base away, and base qualities are not on file.

Taken from cysteine to phenylalanine, the CDR3 has 13 residues. Here the CDR3 DNA is all that survives: 39 bases in frame from base 1. Taken from the germline V gene, the CDR1 and CDR2 loops are SGHRS and YFSETQ. The junction shows trimming of 2 bases on V and 4 bases on J, plus 10 bases between the germline ends. The rearrangement combines TRBV5-1 with TRBJ2-7; matching of 6 bases hints at TRBD2 as the D gene. The sequence was collected from a man in his fifties or sixties with acute or convalescent COVID-19. The source material was peripheral blood. The nucleotides are TGCGCCAGCAGCTTCAGGAGGGGATACGAGCAGTACTTC. This encodes CASSFRRGYEQYF.